This T cell receptor (beta chain) was profiled in a study of technical replicates of blood from a few donors. Germline trimming cut 6 bases from V and 0 bases from J; bases unmatched to any gene: 6. Germline CDR1 is ENHRY and CDR2 is SYGVKD. This CDR3 contains 16 residues. The protocol was immunoSEQ multiplex PCR, while the TCRdb copy is restricted to in-frame clones and leaves out a portion. The sample holds some 67,000 clones, 98% seen once. The receptor comes from a human donor in good health. The V call is TRBV10-3, the J call TRBJ2-1; 9 positions agree with TRBD1. The sample was T cells isolated from PBMCs. CDR3 sequence reads: CAIRTGTGSSYNEQFF. DNA of the CDR3: TGTGCCATCAGAACCGGGACAGGGTCCTCCTACAATGAGCAGTTCTTC.